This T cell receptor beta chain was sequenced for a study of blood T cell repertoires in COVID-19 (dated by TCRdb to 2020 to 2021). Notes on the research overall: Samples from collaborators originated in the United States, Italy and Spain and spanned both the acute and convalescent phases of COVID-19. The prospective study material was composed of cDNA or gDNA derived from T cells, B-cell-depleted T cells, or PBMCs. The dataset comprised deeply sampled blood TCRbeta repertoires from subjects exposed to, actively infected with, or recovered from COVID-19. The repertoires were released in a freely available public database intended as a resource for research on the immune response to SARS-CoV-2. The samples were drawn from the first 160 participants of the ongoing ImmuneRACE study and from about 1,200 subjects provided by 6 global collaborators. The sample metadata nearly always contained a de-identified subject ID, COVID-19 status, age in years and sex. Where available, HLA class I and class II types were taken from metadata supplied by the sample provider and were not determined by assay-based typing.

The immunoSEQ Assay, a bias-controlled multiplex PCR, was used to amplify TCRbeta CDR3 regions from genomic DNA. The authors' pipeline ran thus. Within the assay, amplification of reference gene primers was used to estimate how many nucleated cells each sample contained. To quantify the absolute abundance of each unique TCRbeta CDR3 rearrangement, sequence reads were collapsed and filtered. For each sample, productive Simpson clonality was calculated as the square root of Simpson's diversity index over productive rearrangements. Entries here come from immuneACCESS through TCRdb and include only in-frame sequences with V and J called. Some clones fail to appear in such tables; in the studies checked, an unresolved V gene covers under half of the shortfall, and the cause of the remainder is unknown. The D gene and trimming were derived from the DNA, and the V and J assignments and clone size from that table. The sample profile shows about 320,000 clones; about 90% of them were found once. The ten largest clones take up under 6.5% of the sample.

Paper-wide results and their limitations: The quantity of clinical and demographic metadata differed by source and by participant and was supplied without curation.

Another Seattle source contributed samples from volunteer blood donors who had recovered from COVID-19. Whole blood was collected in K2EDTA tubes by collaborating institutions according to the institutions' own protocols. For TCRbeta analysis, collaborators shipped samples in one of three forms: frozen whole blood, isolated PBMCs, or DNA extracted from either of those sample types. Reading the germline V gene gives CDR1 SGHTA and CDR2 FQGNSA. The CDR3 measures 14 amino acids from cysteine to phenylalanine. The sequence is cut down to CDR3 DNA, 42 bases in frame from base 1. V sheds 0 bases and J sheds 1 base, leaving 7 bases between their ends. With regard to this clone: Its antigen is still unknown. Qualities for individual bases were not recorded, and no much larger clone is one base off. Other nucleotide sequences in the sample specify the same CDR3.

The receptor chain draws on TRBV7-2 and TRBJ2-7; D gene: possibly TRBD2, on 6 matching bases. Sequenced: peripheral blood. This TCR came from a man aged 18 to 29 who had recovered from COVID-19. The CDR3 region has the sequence CASSLAGGSYEQYF. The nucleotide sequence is TGTGCCAGCAGCTTAGCGGGGGGATCCTACGAGCAGTACTTC.